This T cell receptor beta chain was sequenced during a study of blood T cell repertoires in COVID-19. A single count supports this clone. Germline V gene data show CDR1 as SGHTA and CDR2 as FQGNSA. The CDR3 has 16 residues. After removal of 1 base from V and 0 bases from J, the junction contained 2 bases not matched to a gene. This table comes from immunoSEQ multiplex PCR, and its TCRdb copy is limited to in-frame clones, with some not included. The sample lists 300,000 to 350,000 clones; about 90% were seen once. The TCR was taken from a woman between 65 and 79 years old with COVID-19, enrolled during active disease. What was sequenced was peripheral blood. This chain uses TRBV7-2 with TRBJ2-3; TRBD2 aligns across 9 bases. For the CDR3, the DNA is TGTGCCAGCAGCTTAGAGCGGGGGGTTAGCACAGATACGCAGTATTTT. Its protein product is CASSLERGVSTDTQYF.